The 15 T cell receptor beta chains presented below share a single source sample, sequenced in a study of blood T cells in healthy people across ages. The authors ran a second PCR of about 6 to 11 cycles using a sample-barcoded 5' primer and a J-beta primer mix. One entry per CDR3 protein results from TCRdb running MiXCR on the 5' RACE reads. This sample carries 1.5 million to 2 million distinct CDR3 sequences, about two fifths of them seen once, and the ten largest clones take 23%. Source material: blood. The origin of the receptors is a human donor in good health.

This chain uses TRBV10-3 with TRBJ2-7; D is possibly TRBD2 (7 bases). The CDR3 sequence is 14 residues long. Germline V gene lookup returns CDR1 ENHRY and CDR2 SYGVKD. V lost 10 bases and J 7 bases, leaving 23 bases between the germline ends. CDR3 nucleotide sequence: TGTGCCACCAATCGTGAGGGACAAGCGGGGGAGCAGTACTTC. Translated: CATNREGQAGEQYF.

The chain employs TRBV27 and TRBJ1-1; D not certain. The germline V gene has CDR1 MNHEY and CDR2 SMNVEV (reference sequence). The CDR3 loop spans 13 amino acids. With 0 bases removed from V and 7 bases from J, the gap between germline ends came to 9 bases. CDR3 nucleotides: TGTGCCAGCAGTTTATCGCTGGGCATTGAAGCTTTCTTT. It encodes CASSLSLGIEAFF.

This chain uses TRBV18 with TRBJ1-5, with unresolved D. V lost 1 base, J lost 2 bases, and 12 bases lay in between. This CDR3 is built from 16 residues. CDR1 is KGHSH, CDR2 LQKENI, per germline. The CDR3 coding sequence is TGTGCCAGCTCACCACTTGCGGGTGCCGGCAATCAGCCCCAGCATTTT. It encodes CASSPLAGAGNQPQHF.

CDR3 protein: CASSLGGAGWTNTEAFF. Written as DNA, the CDR3 is TGTGCCAGCAGCTTAGGGGGGGCAGGGTGGACGAACACTGAAGCTTTCTTT. The rearrangement uses TRBV7-6 and TRBJ1-1; possibly TRBD1 for D (6 bases). Germline-derived CDR1 and CDR2 are SGHVS and FNYEAQ. The ends were cut back, 1 base at V and 1 base at J, with 16 bases in the middle. The CDR3 is 17 residues long.

This chain joins TRBV10-3 and TRBJ2-3; D might be TRBD1 or TRBD2, each matching 5 bases. Trimming pared 8 bases from V and 0 bases from J, leaving 15 bases between. Germline-derived CDR1 and CDR2 are ENHRY and SYGVKD. The CDR3 covers 15 residues. As DNA, the CDR3 is TGTGCCATCCGGGATTTTCAGGGAAGCACAGATACGCAGTATTTT. This translates into CAIRDFQGSTDTQYF.

The chain has TRBV12-3 or TRBV12-4 and TRBJ1-1; D is perhaps TRBD1 (6 bases). The ends were cut back, 6 bases at V and 2 bases at J, with 19 bases in the middle. The CDR3 has 16 amino acids. The CDR3 coding sequence is TGTGCCAGCAGCCCTGATAAGGGGGTTGGTAACACTGAAGCTTTCTTT. This codes for CASSPDKGVGNTEAFF.

The sample holds a few counts of this clonotype. V and J are TRBV9 and TRBJ2-7, with D uncertain. CDR3 length equals 13 residues. Germline V gene sequence: CDR1 SGDLS, CDR2 YYNGEE. The V end was cut by 3 bases, the J end by 5 bases, with 12 bases between. CDR3 nucleotides: TGTGCCAGCAGCGCAACCTTTAAAGACGAGCAGTACTTC. Amino acids: CASSATFKDEQYF.

This clonotype was seen a few times. The chain is built from TRBV6-2 or TRBV6-3 and TRBJ1-5; 7 bases are shared with TRBD1. The CDR3 runs to 12 residues. The V and J ends lost 5 bases and 9 bases, in that order; junction bases with no gene match: 4. Germline lookup yields CDR1 MNHEY and CDR2 SVGEGT. CDR3 DNA: TGTGCCAGCAGTAGACAGGGTACGCCCCAGCATTTT. It is translated as CASSRQGTPQHF.

The genes are TRBV24-1 and TRBJ2-1; the match to TRBD2 covers 7 bases. This CDR3 region has 15 residues. V gave up 5 bases and J gave up 5 bases; unmatched junction bases: 8. CDR1 KGHDR and CDR2 SFDVKD come from the germline V gene. The CDR3 spells CATSVAGEGNNEQFF. Here the CDR3 DNA reads TGTGCCACCAGTGTGGCGGGGGAGGGCAACAATGAGCAGTTCTTC.

Only a few counts were recorded for this clonotype. The chain is built from TRBV7-2 and TRBJ1-2; 8 bases match TRBD1. Trimming cost V 4 bases and J 8 bases; bases outside gene matches: 12. In germline, CDR1 is SGHTA, CDR2 FQGNSA. The CDR3 is 15 amino acids. CDR3 nucleotides: TGTGCCAGCAGCTCGCTTCGGACAGGGACGGGAGGCTACACCTTC. It encodes CASSSLRTGTGGYTF.

This clonotype was counted only a few times. The chain recombines TRBV20-1 with TRBJ1-2; tentatively, D is TRBD1 (6 bases). The V end was cut by 3 bases, the J end by 3 bases, with 11 bases between. Germline CDR1 DFQATT, CDR2 SNEGSKA (reference sequence). The CDR3 runs 13 residues. The CDR3 DNA is TGCAGTGCTAGTCACAGGGCCGACTATGGCTACACCTTC. Protein sequence: CSASHRADYGYTF.

The rearrangement uses TRBV5-4 and TRBJ2-1; tentatively, D is TRBD2 (5 bases). Trimming cost V 2 bases and J 3 bases, with 15 bases left between them. CDR3 length: 16 residues. CDR1 is SGHNT and CDR2 is YYREEE in the germline V gene (reference sequence). The CDR3 is CASSFTAALDYNEQFF. CDR3 in DNA: TGTGCCAGCAGCTTTACGGCAGCACTAGACTACAATGAGCAGTTCTTC.

This clonotype was observed a handful of times. The chain has TRBV7-2 and TRBJ2-1; TRBD1 matches 10 bases. The ends lost 5 bases at V and 5 bases at J; junction bases unmatched: 12. CDR1 and CDR2 (germline): SGHTA, FQGNSA. The CDR3 loop spans 17 amino acids. This chain's CDR3 is CASSPPPGQGINNEQFF. The CDR3 DNA sequence: TGTGCCAGCAGCCCACCGCCGGGACAGGGGATCAACAATGAGCAGTTCTTC. Combining the CDR3 with reference TRBV7-2 and TRBJ2-1 gives the whole variable domain GAGVSQSPSNKVTEKGKDVELRCDPISGHTALYWYRQSLGQGLEFLIYFQGNSAPDKSGLPSDRFSAERTGGSVSTLTIQRTQQEDSAVYLCASSPPPGQGINNEQFFGPGTRLTVL.

The J gene is TRBJ1-2, the V gene TRBV6-6; D not certain. The germline V and J ends were trimmed by 5 bases and 6 bases, with 7 bases remaining between them. This CDR3 comprises 11 residues. Germline V lookup: CDR1 MNHNY, CDR2 SVGAGI (reference sequence). The CDR3 DNA follows: TGTGCCAGCAGTACGGAAGATGGCTACACCTTC. This gives the protein CASSTEDGYTF.

J is TRBJ2-1 and V is TRBV10-3; 10 bases match TRBD1. CDR1 is ENHRY and CDR2 is SYGVKD in the germline V gene. The CDR3 spans 14 residues. The junction had 6 bases not matched to a gene; V was cut back by 4 bases and J by 9 bases. CDR3 residues: CAISGDRGRLEQFF. CDR3 DNA sequence: TGTGCCATCAGTGGAGACAGGGGGCGGCTTGAGCAGTTCTTC.